One T cell receptor beta chain is described in this entry. What antigen it recognizes has not been identified. The input lacks base qualities; no much larger clone sits a single base away. This sample stems from a study of a mutant IDH1 vaccine in newly diagnosed glioma (dated by TCRdb to 2020 to 2022). Regarding the complete study: Across visits V03 through V10, patients got a total of eight vaccinations, given in weeks 1, 3, 5, 7, 11, 15, 19 and 23. In the chemotherapy-containing groups, vaccination started alongside temozolomide cycles, whereas in patients who had radiotherapy alone it started 4-6 weeks after radiotherapy. Prior to enrollment, standard therapy consisting of radiotherapy alone, temozolomide alone, or radiochemotherapy with temozolomide had been administered to patients, with the combination being received by most patients. Of the approximately 33 treated patients, approximately 62% were male and 37.5% were female, and a mean age of 40.4 years was recorded. Longitudinal TCRB deep sequencing was performed for approximately 24 treated patients wherever samples were available for exploratory analyses. Six visits were used for peripheral blood collection: V03 (baseline), V05, V07, V10, V12 and V13. Broader findings and caveats from the paper: It was noted by the authors that analyses of patient blood samples could not be reproduced owing to sample limitations. Pseudoprogression appeared unrelated to alterations in the top peripheral T cell clonotypes detected by TCRB sequencing. Selection of PBMC samples for TCRB deep sequencing was based on availability. Immune responses induced by the vaccine were seen in 90% to 95% of patients across multiple MHC alleles.

CDR1 and CDR2 are read off the germline V gene (reference sequence) as MNHEY and SMNVEV. From the cysteine up to the phenylalanine, the CDR3 has a length of 14 residues. Just CDR3 DNA is preserved here, 42 bases in frame from base 1. The time point tag for this specimen amounts to: week 5, during vaccination. Every vaccine dose consisted of 300 ug of a 20-mer mutant IDH1 peptide in Montanide, administered subcutaneously together with topical imiquimod. Newly diagnosed WHO grade 3 or 4 IDH1-mutant astrocytomas showing loss of nuclear ATRX were present in the donors. The samples were drawn from NOA16, a multicentre, single-arm, open-label phase I trial in Germany that tested a mutant IDH1 peptide vaccine in humans for the first time. The DNeasy Blood and Tissue Kit was used to extract genomic DNA from EDTA blood for TCRB sequencing. Library preparation used the immunoSEQ multiplex PCR assay. Rearranged TCR beta chain sequences were amplified using the hsTCRB Kit according to the manufacturer's protocol. TCRB libraries were sequenced on an Illumina MiSeq. Per the original workflow: The proprietary platform of the kit vendor was used for demultiplexing, trimming and gene mapping. Drawn from immuneACCESS, this table holds only the in-frame rearrangements with V and J called that TCRdb kept. Clones are partly lost; checked studies trace under half to an unresolved V gene and leave the rest unexplained. The V and J calls and clone size come from that table; D and trimming were worked out from the DNA. This sample lists around 78,000 clones; roughly 90% were detected once. The ten largest clonotypes hold roughly 0.56% of the sample.

Source: PBMCs, taken from a glioma patient whose treatment included an IDH1 peptide vaccine. Here the chain combines TRBV27 and TRBJ2-5; 9 central bases correspond to TRBD1. The closer fit of TRBJ2-7 to the DNA end suggests the J call may be wrong. This receptor was obtained from a woman aged 45-65 years with glioma. The sequence in DNA is TGTGCCAGCAGCCCCGGGACAGGGATTTACGAGCAGTACTTC. Its translation reads: CASSPGTGIYEQYF.